Shown below are 7 T cell receptor beta chains from a single sample sequenced in a study of blood T cell repertoires in COVID-19. Clones were sequenced by immunoSEQ multiplex PCR, and TCRdb holds only the in-frame ones, with some missing. This sample has 40,000 to 55,000 clones, with more than 85% found just once. The specimen sequenced was peripheral blood. These receptors were obtained from a woman at least 80 years old with acute or convalescent COVID-19.

This chain joins TRBV19 and TRBJ1-5, with a possible D match to TRBD1 (6 bases). The CDR3 totals 15 residues. V gave up 1 base and J gave up 7 bases, with 14 bases separating them. In germline, CDR1 is LNHDA, CDR2 SQIVND (reference sequence). The CDR3 here is CASSIGSGVGQPQHF. CDR3 coding DNA: TGTGCCAGTAGTATAGGTTCAGGGGTCGGGCAGCCCCAGCATTTT.

V gene TRBV4-2 combines with J gene TRBJ1-1; D unresolved. Trimming removed 0 bases from V and 5 bases from J, with 16 bases in between. CDR1 is LGHNA and CDR2 is YNFKEQ in the germline V gene. The CDR3 is made up of 16 amino acids. The CDR3 sequence: CASSQDRVTLGTEAFF. The CDR3 nucleotides are TGTGCCAGCAGCCAAGATCGGGTGACCCTTGGTACTGAAGCTTTCTTT.

The V call is TRBV4-1, the J call TRBJ2-7; a possible D gene is TRBD1 (6 bases). Trimming removed 2 bases at V and 0 bases at J, with 8 bases between. The CDR3 spans 14 residues. The germline V gene encodes CDR1 MGHRA and CDR2 YSYEKL. CDR3: CASSQRQDSYEQYF. CDR3 nucleotide sequence: TGCGCCAGCAGCCAAAGACAGGACTCCTACGAGCAGTACTTC.

The chain is built from TRBV21-1 and TRBJ2-1; the table's D call, TRBD2, was not checked against the DNA. TRBV21-1 constitutes a pseudogene. This CDR3 contains 15 residues. The CDR3 DNA is TGTGCCAGCAGCAAAGCGGCGGGACCCTACAATGAGCAGTTCTTC. This encodes CASSKAAGPYNEQFF.

V and J are TRBV5-1 and TRBJ2-7; a possible D gene is TRBD2 (5 bases). The germline V and J ends were trimmed by 0 bases and 0 bases, with 13 bases remaining between them. This CDR3 comprises 16 residues. Germline V gene sequence: CDR1 SGHRS, CDR2 YFSETQ. The CDR3 DNA reads as TGCGCCAGCAGCTTGGTCCTAGCCCAGAGCTCCTACGAGCAGTACTTC. Amino acid sequence: CASSLVLAQSSYEQYF.

The rearrangement uses TRBV19 and TRBJ1-5; D might be TRBD1 (6 bases). The CDR3 covers 17 residues. CDR1 is LNHDA and CDR2 is SQIVND in the germline V gene (reference sequence). With 3 bases removed from V and 6 bases from J, the gap between germline ends came to 21 bases. The DNA of the CDR3 is TGTGCCAGTAGTATCGAGAGGGAAGGGGGGGAGAGTCAGCCCCAGCATTTT. The encoded protein is CASSIEREGGESQPQHF.

The chain uses TRBV6-5 and TRBJ2-7; unclear D gene. CDR1 is MNHEY and CDR2 is SVGAGI in the germline V gene. V dropped 3 bases and J dropped 2 bases, with 11 bases sitting between them. This CDR3 is built from 14 residues. CDR3 loop: CASSYGLGPYEQYF. The CDR3, as DNA: TGTGCCAGCAGTTATGGTCTGGGCCCCTACGAGCAGTACTTC.